These 19 T cell receptor beta chains originate from one sample sequenced in a study of cytomegalovirus exposure and HLA in healthy donors. Repertoires were generated with immunoSEQ multiplex PCR, while TCRdb's copy carries only in-frame clones and drops some. The table shows roughly 200,000 clones, with about 81% occurring only once. Sequences were obtained from PBMCs. The receptor source for this set is a woman aged 30 to 39 in good health and CMV-seronegative.

The rearrangement links TRBV27 to TRBJ1-1; no clear D gene. This CDR3 has 13 amino acids. V was shortened by 7 bases and J by 3 bases, with 12 bases between the two germline ends. The germline V gene has CDR1 MNHEY and CDR2 SMNVEV (reference sequence). The CDR3 here is CASTSGRDTEAFF. The CDR3 bases are TGTGCCAGCACCTCGGGGAGGGACACTGAAGCTTTCTTT.

Here the CDR3 DNA reads TGTGCCAGCAGCTCAAAACGGGGGACGGTCGGAAACACCATATATTTT. Translated, it gives CASSSKRGTVGNTIYF. V and J are TRBV13 and TRBJ1-3, with D possibly matching TRBD1 (5 bases). Germline V gene lookup returns CDR1 PRHDT and CDR2 FYEKMQ (reference sequence). V lost 4 bases and J 4 bases, leaving 17 bases between the germline ends. CDR3 length: 16 residues. Supplemented by reference TRBV13 and TRBJ1-3, the full variable domain reads AAGVIQSPRHLIKEKRETATLKCYPIPRHDTVYWYQQGPGQDPQFLISFYEKMQSDKGSIPDRFSAQQFSDYHSELNMSSLELGDSALYFCASSSKRGTVGNTIYFGEGSWLTVV.

The V gene is TRBV7-9, the J gene TRBJ2-7, with 9 bases lining up with TRBD2. The CDR3 runs 16 residues. Per the germline V gene, CDR1 is SEHNR and CDR2 is FQNEAQ (reference sequence). V was clipped by 1 base and J by 5 bases; unmatched bases: 9. CDR3 sequence: CASSLERLAGSHEQYF. In DNA, the CDR3 is TGTGCCAGCAGCTTAGAACGGCTAGCGGGATCACACGAGCAGTACTTC.

The V call is TRBV29-1, the J call TRBJ2-3; D unclear. Germline V gives CDR1 SQVTM, CDR2 ANQGSEA. CDR3 length: 15 amino acids. Between the trimmed V and J ends, which lost 7 bases and 0 bases, there was a span of 17 bases. DNA of the CDR3: TGCAGCGCCACTAAGCTGGAAACTAGCACAGATACGCAGTATTTT. Translated: CSATKLETSTDTQYF.

J is TRBJ1-1 and V is TRBV6-5; 8 positions agree with TRBD1. The CDR3 totals 14 residues. Germline V gene sequence: CDR1 MNHEY, CDR2 SVGAGI. The ends lost 4 bases at V and 4 bases at J; junction bases unmatched: 5. As DNA, the CDR3 is TGTGCCAGCAGTTTTACAGGGGGAATCACTGAAGCTTTCTTT. It is translated as CASSFTGGITEAFF.

The CDR3 loop is CSVTQGVGANVLTF. CDR3 nucleotide sequence: TGCAGCGTTACCCAGGGTGTTGGGGCCAACGTCCTGACTTTC. The gene calls are TRBV29-1 and TRBJ2-6; D possibly corresponds to TRBD1 (5 bases). Per the germline V gene, CDR1 is SQVTM and CDR2 is ANQGSEA. The CDR3 loop spans 14 amino acids. Trimming took off 5 bases at V and 3 bases at J, with 11 bases between the two ends.

CDR3 sequence: CASRTGYEQYF. The CDR3 DNA is TGTGCCAGCAGGACGGGGTACGAGCAGTACTTC. The chain combines TRBV2 with TRBJ2-7; weak D call: TRBD2 (5 bases). CDR3 size: 11 residues. Between the trimmed V and J ends, which lost 6 bases and 4 bases, there was a span of 7 bases. Looked up from germline, CDR1 is SNHLY and CDR2 is FYNNEI.

The rearrangement links TRBV11-3 to TRBJ2-3; D possibly corresponds to TRBD2 (5 bases). CDR3 length: 15 amino acids. V lost 1 base and J lost 0, with 8 bases in between. CDR1 and CDR2 (germline): SGHNT, YENEEA. CDR3 nucleotides: TGTGCCAGCAGCTTAGCGGGGTCTAGCACAGATACGCAGTATTTT. Translated: CASSLAGSSTDTQYF.

This clone was observed a few times. The chain couples TRBV15 to TRBJ1-2; a possible D gene is TRBD1 (6 bases). The CDR3 contains 16 residues. V was trimmed by 3 bases and J by 4 bases, leaving 18 bases between them. The germline CDR1 and CDR2 sequences are LNHNV and YYDKDF (reference sequence). CDR3 region: CATSRTQTGKSYGYTF. The CDR3 bases are TGTGCCACCAGCAGGACCCAAACAGGGAAGTCCTATGGCTACACCTTC.

The rearrangement joins TRBV19 to TRBJ2-7; TRBD1 aligns across 7 bases. The CDR3 covers 11 residues. Trimming removed 5 bases from V and 6 bases from J; junction bases left unmatched: 1. Germline assignment: CDR1 LNHDA and CDR2 SQIVND (reference sequence). Written as DNA, the CDR3 is TGTGCCAGTAGTCACAGGGGCGAGCAGTACTTC. Amino acids: CASSHRGEQYF.

The chain is built from TRBV19 and TRBJ1-3; 7 bases agree with TRBD1. J was trimmed by 1 base and V by 5 bases; bases with no gene match: 5. This CDR3 is 15 amino acids long. Germline V gives CDR1 LNHDA, CDR2 SQIVND (reference sequence). CDR3: CASSSSTGSGNTIYF. The CDR3 DNA reads as TGTGCCAGTAGTTCTTCGACAGGGTCTGGAAACACCATATATTTT.

J is TRBJ2-1 and V is TRBV5-6, with 8 nucleotides matching TRBD2. This CDR3 has 16 amino acids. V dropped 4 bases and J dropped 4; count of bases not matched to a gene: 10. Germline V gene sequence: CDR1 SGHDT, CDR2 YYEEEE. CDR3 residues: CASSPAAGEGYNEQFF. In DNA, the CDR3 is TGTGCCAGCAGCCCTGCAGCGGGAGAAGGGTACAATGAGCAGTTCTTC.

The rearrangement joins TRBV5-1 to TRBJ1-4; tentatively, D is TRBD1 (6 bases). V was shortened by 6 bases and J by 2 bases, with 14 bases between the two germline ends. The CDR3 totals 15 residues. Germline V gives CDR1 SGHRS, CDR2 YFSETQ. The CDR3 DNA sequence: TGCGCCAGCAAGTCCACCGGACAGACTAATGAAAAACTGTTTTTT. Translation gives CASKSTGQTNEKLFF.

The chain carries TRBV18 and TRBJ2-7; D unresolved. The germline CDR1 and CDR2 sequences are KGHSH and LQKENI. There are 15 residues in the CDR3. Between the trimmed V and J ends, which lost 0 bases and 0 bases, there was a span of 9 bases. DNA of the CDR3: TGTGCCAGCTCACCACCGGTGGCGGTCTCCTACGAGCAGTACTTC. This encodes CASSPPVAVSYEQYF. The full variable domain, rest sourced from reference TRBV18 and TRBJ2-7, is NAGVMQNPRHLVRRRGQEARLRCSPMKGHSHVYWYRQLPEEGLKFMVYLQKENIIDESGMPKERFSAEFPKEGPSILRIQQVVRGDSAAYFCASSPPVAVSYEQYFGPGTRLTVT.

The chain combines TRBV27 with TRBJ1-2; 8 bases fit TRBD1. CDR1 and CDR2 from the germline V gene are MNHEY and SMNVEV (reference sequence). The V gene end was trimmed by 6 bases and the J gene end by 2 bases; junction bases not matched to a gene: 8. The CDR3 is made up of 15 amino acids. This chain's CDR3 is CASRETQGVNYGYTF. In DNA form, the CDR3 reads TGTGCCAGCAGGGAGACACAGGGGGTGAACTATGGCTACACCTTC.

The chain uses TRBV4-1 and TRBJ1-6; TRBD1 matches 9 bases. The CDR3 runs to 16 residues. Germline loops: CDR1 MGHRA, CDR2 YSYEKL. After removal of 6 bases from V and 8 bases from J, the junction contained 11 bases not matched to a gene. The CDR3 DNA reads as TGCGCCAGCAGATTGGGACAGGGCCGATTTGATTCACCCCTCCACTTT. Encoded protein: CASRLGQGRFDSPLHF.

The chain couples TRBV5-1 to TRBJ2-1; 8 nucleotides agree with TRBD2. This CDR3 region has 14 residues. V shed 0 bases and J 6 bases; nucleotides not matched to a gene: 2. Germline-derived CDR1 and CDR2 are SGHRS and YFSETQ. The CDR3 DNA reads TGCGCCAGCAGCTTGGGGACTAGCCCCAATGAGCAGTTCTTC. Residues: CASSLGTSPNEQFF.

As for this clone: The sample holds other DNA sequences that translate to the same CDR3. The genes are TRBV27 and TRBJ2-7, with a tentative D call TRBD2 (5 bases). The CDR3 loop spans 11 amino acids. The V and J ends lost 6 bases and 4 bases respectively, with 7 bases between them. Germline V gene sequence: CDR1 MNHEY, CDR2 SMNVEV (reference sequence). CDR3 DNA: TGTGCCAGCAGCCGAGGGTACGAGCAGTACTTC. Translating it yields CASSRGYEQYF.

The chain is built from TRBV19 and TRBJ1-5, with D perhaps TRBD1 (5 bases). Trimming removed 2 bases from V and 3 bases from J, with 8 bases in between. CDR1 LNHDA and CDR2 SQIVND come from the germline V gene (reference sequence). The CDR3 contains 14 residues. CDR3 sequence (DNA): TGTGCCAGTAGTATACGACAGTTCAATCAGCCCCAGCATTTT. Protein product: CASSIRQFNQPQHF.